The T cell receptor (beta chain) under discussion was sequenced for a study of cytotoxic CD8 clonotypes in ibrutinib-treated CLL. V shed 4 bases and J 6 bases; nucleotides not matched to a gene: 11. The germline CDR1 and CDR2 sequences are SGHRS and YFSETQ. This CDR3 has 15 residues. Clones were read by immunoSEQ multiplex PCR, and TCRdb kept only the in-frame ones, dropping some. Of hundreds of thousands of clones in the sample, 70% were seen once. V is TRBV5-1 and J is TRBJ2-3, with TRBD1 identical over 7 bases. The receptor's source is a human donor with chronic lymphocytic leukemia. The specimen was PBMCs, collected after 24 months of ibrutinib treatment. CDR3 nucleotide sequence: TGCGCCAGCAGCCACGACAGGGAAGGATTCGATACGCAGTATTTT. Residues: CASSHDREGFDTQYF.